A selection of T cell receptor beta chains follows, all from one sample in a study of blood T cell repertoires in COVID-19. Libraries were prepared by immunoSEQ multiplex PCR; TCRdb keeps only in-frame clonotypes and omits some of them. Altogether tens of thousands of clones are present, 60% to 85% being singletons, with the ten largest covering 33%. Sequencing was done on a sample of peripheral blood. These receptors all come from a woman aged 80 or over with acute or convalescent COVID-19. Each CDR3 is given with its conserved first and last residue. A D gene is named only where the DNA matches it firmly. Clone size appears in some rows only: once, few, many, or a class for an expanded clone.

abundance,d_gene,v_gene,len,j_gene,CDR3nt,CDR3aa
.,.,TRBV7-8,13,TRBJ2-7,TGTGCCAGCAGCTTAGTTATCGGGTACGAGCAGTACTTC,CASSLVIGYEQYF
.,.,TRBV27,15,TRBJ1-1,TGTGCCAGCAGTTTAAGGGCAGGGCCGAACACTGAAGCTTTCTTT,CASSLRAGPNTEAFF
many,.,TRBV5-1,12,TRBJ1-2,TGCGCCAGCAGGCACAGCAACTATGGCTACACCTTC,CASRHSNYGYTF
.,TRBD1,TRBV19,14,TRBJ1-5,TGTGCCAGTACCCTTGGACAGGGCGGTCAGCCCCAGCATTTT,CASTLGQGGQPQHF
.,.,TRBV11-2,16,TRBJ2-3,TGTGCCAGCAGCTTAAGGTCAGGGGACCCCACAGATACGCAGTATTTT,CASSLRSGDPTDTQYF
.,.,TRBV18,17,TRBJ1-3,TGTGCCAGCTCACCTGAGACAGGAGGCACACGCGGAAACACCATATATTTT,CASSPETGGTRGNTIYF
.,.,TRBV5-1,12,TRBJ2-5,TGCGCCAGCAGCTTGGCGGAGGAGGCCCAGTACTTC,CASSLAEEAQYF
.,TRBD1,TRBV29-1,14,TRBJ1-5,TGCAGCGCCCAGAACAGGGGCAGCAATCAGCCCCAGCATTTT,CSAQNRGSNQPQHF
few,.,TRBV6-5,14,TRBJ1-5,TGTGCCTCCCAGCCGGGGTTGGCCAATCAGCCCCAGCATTTT,CASQPGLANQPQHF
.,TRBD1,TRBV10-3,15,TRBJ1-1,TGTGCCATCAGCGACTCGGACAGGGGGCAGGGTGAAGCTTTCTTT,CAISDSDRGQGEAFF
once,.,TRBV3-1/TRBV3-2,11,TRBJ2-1,TGTGCCAGCAGCCAAGGGACTACGGAGTTCTTC,CASSQGTTEFF
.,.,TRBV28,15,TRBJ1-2,TGTGCCAGCAAGATTCTAGGACAGTCGGGCTATGGCTACACCTTC,CASKILGQSGYGYTF
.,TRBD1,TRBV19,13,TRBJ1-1,TGTGCCAGTAGTCCTGCTCAGGGGGAGCGAGCTTTCTTT,CASSPAQGERAFF
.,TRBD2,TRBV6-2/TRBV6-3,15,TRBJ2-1,TGTGCCAGCAGTTACTCGGGACTAGATTACAATGAGCAGTTCTTC,CASSYSGLDYNEQFF
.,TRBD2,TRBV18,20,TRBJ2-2,TGTGCCAGCTCACCGATGACGGCGGGACTAGCGGGAGGACACACCGGGGAGCTGTTTTTT,CASSPMTAGLAGGHTGELFF
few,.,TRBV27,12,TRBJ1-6,TGTGCCAGCAGTTTCGGGGATTCACCCCTCCACTTT,CASSFGDSPLHF
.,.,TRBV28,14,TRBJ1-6,TGTGCCAGCCAGACAGAGCTCGACCCGCTGGCCCTCCACTTT,CASQTELDPLALHF
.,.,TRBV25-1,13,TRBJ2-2,TGTGCCAGCAGTGAAGAGGGTATCGGGGAGCTGTTTTTT,CASSEEGIGELFF
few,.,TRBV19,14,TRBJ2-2,TGTGCCAGTAAGGAGGGGGCCTCCACCGGGGAGCTGTTTTTT,CASKEGASTGELFF
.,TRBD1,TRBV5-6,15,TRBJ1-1,TGTGCCAGCAGCGTCAACAGGGGCTTGAACACTGAAGCTTTCTTT,CASSVNRGLNTEAFF
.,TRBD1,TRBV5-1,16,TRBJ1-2,TGCGCCAGCAGCTTAATTCCGGGACAGGGGAGCGGTGGCTACACCTTC,CASSLIPGQGSGGYTF
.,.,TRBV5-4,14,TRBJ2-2,TGTGCCAGCAGCCCTCCACAACCCACCGGGGAGCTGTTTTTT,CASSPPQPTGELFF
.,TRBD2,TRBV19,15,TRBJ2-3,TGTGCCAGTAGTACTAGCGGGAGTTATGGGGATACGCAGTATTTT,CASSTSGSYGDTQYF
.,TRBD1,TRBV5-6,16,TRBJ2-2,TGTGCCAGCAGCCGTCGGGACAGGGGGCGTGATGCAGAGCTGTTTTTT,CASSRRDRGRDAELFF
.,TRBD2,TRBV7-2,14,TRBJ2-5,TGTGCCAGCAGCTTGGAAACTAGCGGGAGGGCCCAGTACTTC,CASSLETSGRAQYF
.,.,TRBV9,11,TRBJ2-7,TGTGCCAGCAGCGTAGGAGGCGAGCAGTACTTC,CASSVGGEQYF
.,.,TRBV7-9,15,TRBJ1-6,TGTGCCAGCACATCGAGTAGTAACTCTAATTCACCCCTCCACTTT,CASTSSSNSNSPLHF
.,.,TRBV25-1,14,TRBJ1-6,TGTGCCAGCAGTGGGCGGAACAGGGACTCACCCCTCCACTTT,CASSGRNRDSPLHF
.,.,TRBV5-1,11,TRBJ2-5,TGCGCCAGCGCCAACGAAGGGGGACAGTACTTC,CASANEGGQYF
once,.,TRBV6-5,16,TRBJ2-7,TGTGCCAGCAGTTCGGGACACCCAGGGCTATCCTACGAGCAGTACTTC,CASSSGHPGLSYEQYF
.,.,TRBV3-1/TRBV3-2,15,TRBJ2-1,TGTGCCAGCAGCCTCCTCAGCGGACTTAGGAATGAGCAGTTCTTC,CASSLLSGLRNEQFF
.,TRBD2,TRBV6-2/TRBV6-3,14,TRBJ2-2,TGTGCCAGCAGTCGGGACTACTACACCGGGGAGCTGTTTTTT,CASSRDYYTGELFF
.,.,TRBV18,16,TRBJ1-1,TGTGCCAGCTCACCACGTGACATCGGGGGTTTCACTGAAGCTTTCTTT,CASSPRDIGGFTEAFF
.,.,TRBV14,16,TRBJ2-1,TGTGCCAGCAGCCAAGTCATCAGCGGATCCTACAATGAGCAGTTCTTC,CASSQVISGSYNEQFF
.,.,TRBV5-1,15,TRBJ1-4,TGCGCCAGCAGCTTGGCCTGGGGGCCGAGGGAAAAACTGTTTTTT,CASSLAWGPREKLFF
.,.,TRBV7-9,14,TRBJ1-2,TGTGCCAGCAGCTTGGACTCAGACTACTATGGCTACACCTTC,CASSLDSDYYGYTF
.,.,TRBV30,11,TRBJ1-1,TGTGCCTGGGGACAATTAAAGGCAGCTTTCTTT,CAWGQLKAAFF
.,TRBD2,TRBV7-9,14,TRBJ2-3,TGTGCCAGCAGCCCGGGACTAGCGGGAGATACGCAGTATTTT,CASSPGLAGDTQYF
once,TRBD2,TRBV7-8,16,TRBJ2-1,TGTGCCAGCAGCTTCAGTCCCGGGACTAGCGGCAATGAGCAGTTCTTC,CASSFSPGTSGNEQFF
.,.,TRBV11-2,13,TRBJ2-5,TGTGCCAGCAGCTTTAGCAGTCAAGAGACCCAGTACTTC,CASSFSSQETQYF
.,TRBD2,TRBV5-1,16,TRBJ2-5,TGCGCCAGCAGCGCCCTAACCGTAGCGGGGGGGGAGACCCAGTACTTC,CASSALTVAGGETQYF
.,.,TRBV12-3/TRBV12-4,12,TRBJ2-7,TGTGCCAGCAGCACCCGACAGGCGGAGCAGTACTTC,CASSTRQAEQYF
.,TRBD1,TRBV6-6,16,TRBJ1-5,TGTGCCAGCAGTTCCTTCTTAGGACAGGGAGGACAGCCCCAGCATTTT,CASSSFLGQGGQPQHF
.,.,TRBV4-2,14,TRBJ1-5,TGTGCCAGCAGCCAAAGACAGGCTAATCAGCCCCAGCATTTT,CASSQRQANQPQHF
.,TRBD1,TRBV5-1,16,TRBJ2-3,TGCGCCAGCAGCTACGGACAGGTCACTAGCACAGATACGCAGTATTTT,CASSYGQVTSTDTQYF
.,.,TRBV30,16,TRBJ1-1,TGTGCCTGGGGCCCGGGACAAACTAACATGAACACTGAAGCTTTCTTT,CAWGPGQTNMNTEAFF
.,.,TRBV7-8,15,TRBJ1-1,TGTGCCAGCAGCGCTTGGGGGGGAAGGTACGCTGAAGCTTTCTTT,CASSAWGGRYAEAFF